This passage covers 18 T cell receptor beta chains from one sample sequenced in a study of blood T cell repertoires in COVID-19. TCRdb keeps only in-frame clones here, not all; method: immunoSEQ multiplex PCR. The sample consists of a few hundred thousand clones, over 80% of them appearing once. The sequencing input was PBMCs or T cells enriched from blood (not recorded which). The receptor set was obtained from a human donor in a cohort exposed to, infected with or recovered from COVID-19 (not recorded which). The donor label of this sample is uncertain.

The chain recombines TRBV7-9 with TRBJ1-1, with TRBD1 matching 7 bases. CDR3 length: 14 residues. Germline values: CDR1 SEHNR, CDR2 FQNEAQ (reference sequence). Trimming took 4 bases from V and 5 from J; bases not matched to a gene: 7. CDR3 coding DNA: TGTGCCAGCAGCTGGGGGCAGGGGGAAACTGAAGCTTTCTTT. This codes for CASSWGQGETEAFF.

Only one count was recorded for this clone. The chain couples TRBV12-5 to TRBJ2-3; the D gene is possibly TRBD1 (5 bases). Germline V gives CDR1 LGHNT, CDR2 FRNRAP. V lost 5 bases and J lost 7, with 10 bases in between. The CDR3 consists of 12 residues. The CDR3 nucleotides are TGTGCTAGTGGTACAGGCGCGTATACGCAGTATTTT. It translates to CASGTGAYTQYF. Full variable domain (missing parts from reference TRBV12-5 and TRBJ2-3): DARVTQTPRHKVTEMGQEVTMRCQPILGHNTVFWYRQTMMQGLELLAYFRNRAPLDDSGMPKDRFSAEMPDATLATLKIQPSEPRDSAVYFCASGTGAYTQYFGPGTRLTVL.

The rearrangement uses TRBV30 and TRBJ2-7; D is ambiguous. The CDR3 totals 15 residues. Germline values: CDR1 GTSNPN, CDR2 SVGIG (reference sequence). V gave up 0 bases and J gave up 0 bases, with 12 bases separating them. The CDR3, as DNA: TGTGCCTGGAGTGTACTGGGCTTAGGCTCCTACGAGCAGTACTTC. Amino acids: CAWSVLGLGSYEQYF.

This clone showed up just a few times. This rearrangement joins TRBV7-3 to TRBJ1-1, with 9 bases fitting TRBD1. CDR3 length: 14 amino acids. V lost 8 bases and J lost 4; bases outside the gene matches: 8. Per the germline V gene, CDR1 is SGHTA and CDR2 is FQGTGA. CDR3 sequence: CASSEQGAGTEAFF. The CDR3 DNA is TGTGCCAGCTCCGAACAGGGGGCTGGCACTGAAGCTTTCTTT. The variable domain in full, with the rest retrieved from reference TRBV7-3 and TRBJ1-1, is GAGVSQTPSNKVTEKGKYVELRCDPISGHTALYWYRQSLGQGPEFLIYFQGTGAADDSGLPNDRFFAVRPEGSVSTLKIQRTERGDSAVYLCASSEQGAGTEAFFGQGTRLTVV.

In this sample, this clone turned up a few times. The V and J genes are TRBV4-1 and TRBJ2-1; 12 bases match TRBD1. V gave up 1 base and J gave up 7 bases; unmatched junction bases: 8. CDR1 and CDR2 (germline): MGHRA, YSYEKL. The CDR3 covers 17 residues. The CDR3 reads CASSQAPPGQGANEQFF. The CDR3 nucleotides read TGCGCCAGCAGCCAAGCACCCCCGGGACAGGGGGCGAATGAGCAGTTCTTC.

This clone was detected once. The CDR3 loop is CAWSRQGTGELFF. DNA for the CDR3: TGTGCCTGGAGCCGACAGGGGACCGGGGAGCTGTTTTTT. The V call is TRBV30, the J call TRBJ2-2, with 8 bases identical to TRBD1. The J segment lost 5 bases and the V segment lost 3 bases, leaving 2 bases of the junction unmatched. The CDR3 length is 13 residues. The V gene's germline CDR1 is GTSNPN and CDR2 SVGIG (reference sequence).

This chain uses TRBV3-1 (or the pseudogene TRBV3-2) with TRBJ2-3; 12 positions match TRBD2. V gave up 0 bases and J gave up 5 bases; unmatched junction bases: 6. The CDR3 has 17 amino acids. Germline CDR1 is LGHDT and CDR2 is YNNKEL (reference sequence). Here the CDR3 reads CASSQDSLAGGQDTQYF. CDR3 bases: TGTGCCAGCAGCCAAGACTCGCTAGCGGGGGGGCAAGATACGCAGTATTTT.

In this sample, this clone turned up once. The rearrangement links TRBV10-3 to TRBJ2-5, with D perhaps matching TRBD1 (5 bases). V lost 2 bases to trimming and J lost 0 bases, with 13 bases between them. Germline values: CDR1 ENHRY, CDR2 SYGVKD. The CDR3 is made up of 16 amino acids. CDR3 in amino acids: CAISEGQGFDQETQYF. The DNA of the CDR3 is TGTGCCATCAGTGAGGGGCAGGGTTTCGACCAAGAGACCCAGTACTTC.

The CDR3 reads CASSPSSATYEQYF. CDR3 in DNA: TGTGCCAGCAGCCCTTCTAGCGCCACCTACGAGCAGTACTTC. This sequence joins TRBV2 and TRBJ2-7; D is possibly TRBD2 (6 bases). With 6 bases removed from V and 2 bases from J, the gap between germline ends came to 14 bases. Germline V CDR1 and CDR2: SNHLY, FYNNEI. This CDR3 is built from 14 residues.

The V call is TRBV15, the J call TRBJ1-6, with D unclear. Germline lookup yields CDR1 LNHNV and CDR2 YYDKDF (reference sequence). Trimming pared 1 base from V and 14 bases from J, leaving 15 bases between. The CDR3 is 14 residues long. The CDR3 is CATSRGLKPPALHF. CDR3 nucleotides: TGTGCCACCAGCAGAGGACTTAAACCTCCAGCCCTCCACTTT.

The chain's CDR3 is CASSPGQGRGHNEQFF. CDR3 coding DNA: TGTGCCAGCTCACCAGGCCAGGGAAGGGGCCACAATGAGCAGTTCTTC. The J gene is TRBJ2-1, the V gene TRBV18, with D maybe TRBD1 (5 bases). Trimming took off 2 bases at V and 5 bases at J, with 16 bases between the two ends. CDR3 size: 16 residues. Germline V gene lookup returns CDR1 KGHSH and CDR2 LQKENI.

This clone was detected only once. J is TRBJ2-7 and V is TRBV5-1; 13 positions match TRBD2. Germline assignment: CDR1 SGHRS and CDR2 YFSETQ. This CDR3 contains 15 residues. With V trimmed by 5 bases and J by 2 bases, 4 bases remained unmatched. The DNA of the CDR3 is TGCGCCAGCAGTTGGGGACTAGCGGGGACCTACGAGCAGTACTTC. Protein sequence: CASSWGLAGTYEQYF. The complete variable domain, with remaining parts taken from reference TRBV5-1 and TRBJ2-7, reads KAGVTQTPRYLIKTRGQQVTLSCSPISGHRSVSWYQQTPGQGLQFLFEYFSETQRNKGNFPGRFSGRQFSNSRSEMNVSTLELGDSALYLCASSWGLAGTYEQYFGPGTRLTVT.

The V and J genes are TRBV11-2 and TRBJ1-1, with 7 bases lining up with TRBD1. The CDR3 is made up of 15 amino acids. Germline V gives CDR1 SGHAT, CDR2 FQNNGV. V was clipped by 5 bases and J by 1 base; unmatched bases: 7. The CDR3 DNA follows: TGTGCCAGCAGCGACAGGACAGGAGAGAACACTGAAGCTTTCTTT. Protein sequence: CASSDRTGENTEAFF.

This clone was seen a single time. V usage is TRBV6-6 and J usage is TRBJ2-3; TRBD1 agrees at 7 bases. The CDR3 has 14 amino acids. Germline CDR1 MNHNY, CDR2 SVGAGI (reference sequence). The V gene end was trimmed by 7 bases and the J gene end by 3 bases; junction bases not matched to a gene: 7. The chain's CDR3 is CASIRGGRTDTQYF. The CDR3 coding sequence is TGTGCCAGCATCAGAGGGGGCAGGACAGATACGCAGTATTTT.

The V and J genes are TRBV11-2 and TRBJ2-3; D is undetermined. There are 12 residues in the CDR3. The germline gives CDR1 SGHAT, CDR2 FQNNGV. V was clipped by 5 bases and J by 3 bases, with 6 bases between them. In DNA, the CDR3 is TGTGCCAGCAGCACCCAGACAGATACGCAGTATTTT. It encodes CASSTQTDTQYF.

V usage is TRBV4-3 and J usage is TRBJ2-1; a weak D match, TRBD1 (5 bases). From germline, CDR1 is LGHNA and CDR2 YSLEER. This CDR3 is built from 16 residues. The ends were cut back, 3 bases at V and 6 bases at J, with 18 bases in the middle. CDR3 DNA sequence: TGCGCCAGCAGCCATTCTCCTTCTGTGGGGCCCAATGAGCAGTTCTTC. This translates into CASSHSPSVGPNEQFF.

The chain carries TRBV30 and TRBJ2-7; 8 bases line up with TRBD2. Germline V CDR1 and CDR2: GTSNPN, SVGIG (reference sequence). The trim removed 0 bases at V and 7 bases at J, leaving 5 bases unmatched. This CDR3 region has 13 residues. The DNA of the CDR3 is TGTGCCTGGAGTGTACGGCCGGGGGGGGAGCAGTACTTC. Translated: CAWSVRPGGEQYF.

J is TRBJ1-4 and V is TRBV5-5; TRBD1 is a possible D gene (5 bases). Germline values: CDR1 SGHKS, CDR2 YYEKEE (reference sequence). This CDR3 comprises 16 residues. V lost 4 bases to trimming and J lost 3 bases, with 16 bases between them. The CDR3 coding sequence is TGTGCCAGCAGCCCATTCGGGGGGGAGCCTAATGAAAAACTGTTTTTT. It is translated as CASSPFGGEPNEKLFF. The full variable domain, with the rest looked up from reference TRBV5-5 and TRBJ1-4, is DAGVTQSPTHLIKTRGQQVTLRCSPISGHKSVSWYQQVLGQGPQFIFQYYEKEERGRGNFPDRFSARQFPNYSSELNVNALLLGDSALYLCASSPFGGEPNEKLFFGSGTQLSVL.